Shown below are 5 T cell receptor beta chains from a single sample sequenced in a study of T cells in Graves' hyperthyroidism and ophthalmopathy. From RNA transcripts, TCR beta CDR3 regions were amplified. A first-round RT-PCR of the TCR CDR3 used the HTBI primer set. TCRdb reprocessed the multiplex PCR reads via MiXCR and lists one record per CDR3 protein. The sample yields around 580,000 distinct CDR3 sequences, approximately 15% seen once. Sequenced: blood. These receptor sequences come from a woman younger than 35 with Graves' hyperthyroidism.

The chain uses TRBV5-1 and TRBJ2-7; tentatively, D is TRBD2 (6 bases). CDR1 and CDR2 (germline): SGHRS, YFSETQ. The CDR3 length is 13 residues. V was shortened by 5 bases and J by 1 base, with 10 bases between the two germline ends. The CDR3 here is CASSRERSYEQYF. CDR3 coding DNA: TGCGCCAGCAGTCGGGAGAGGTCCTACGAGCAGTACTTC.

This clonotype was found a few times. V gene TRBV7-9 combines with J gene TRBJ2-7; D remains ambiguous. This CDR3 region has 15 residues. Trimming took 1 base from V and 2 from J, leaving 12 bases between them. CDR1 and CDR2 (germline): SEHNR, FQNEAQ (reference sequence). Here the CDR3 reads CASSLEVNPTYEQYF. The CDR3 nucleotides read TGTGCCAGCAGCTTAGAAGTAAACCCCACCTACGAGCAGTACTTC. The whole variable domain, filled in from reference TRBV7-9 and TRBJ2-7, reads DTGVSQNPRHKITKRGQNVTFRCDPISEHNRLYWYRQTLGQGPEFLTYFQNEAQLEKSRLLSDRFSAERPKGSFSTLEIQRTEQGDSAMYLCASSLEVNPTYEQYFGPGTRLTVT.

The count of this clonotype is one. The V call is TRBV7-3, the J call TRBJ2-3; TRBD2 aligns across 9 bases. J gave up 3 bases and V 2 bases, and 6 bases lay outside the gene matches. In germline, CDR1 is SGHTA, CDR2 FQGTGA. This CDR3 is 16 amino acids long. The CDR3 DNA sequence: TGTGCCAGCAGCTTAGTTGGCGGGGGGGCGACAGATACGCAGTATTTT. Amino acids: CASSLVGGGATDTQYF.

In this sample, this clonotype turned up many times. J is TRBJ2-5 and V is TRBV5-1; weak D call: TRBD2 (5 bases). CDR1 is SGHRS and CDR2 is YFSETQ in the germline V gene. CDR3 length: 12 amino acids. V lost 6 bases and J 5 bases, leaving 11 bases between the germline ends. CDR3 sequence reads: CASTTPGETQYF. CDR3 nucleotides: TGCGCCAGCACGACCCCGGGGGAGACCCAGTACTTC.

This chain connects TRBV24-1 to TRBJ2-3; perhaps D is TRBD1 or TRBD2 (5 bases each). Trimming cost V 1 base and J 5 bases, with 12 bases left between them. Germline loops: CDR1 KGHDR, CDR2 SFDVKD. The CDR3 runs 15 residues. The CDR3 loop reads CATSDFGARRDTQYF. For the CDR3, the DNA is TGTGCCACCAGTGATTTCGGGGCCCGCCGAGATACGCAGTATTTT.